A single sample is the source of the 5 T cell receptor beta chains below, sequenced in a study of blood T cells in healthy people across ages. A second PCR, run for about 7 to 11 cycles, used a sample-barcoded 5' primer plus a J-beta primer mix. From the 5' RACE reads, TCRdb called clonotypes with MiXCR, one entry per CDR3 protein. The data contain some 880,000 distinct CDR3 sequences, 35% to 40% of them singletons. The specimen was blood. The receptors come from a man aged 18-30 years in good health.

The table lists this clonotype with many counts. V is TRBV29-1 and J is TRBJ2-5; D remains ambiguous. Trimming left V 4 bases short and J 5 bases short, with 5 bases between. The germline V gene has CDR1 SQVTM and CDR2 ANQGSEA. The CDR3 has 10 residues. CDR3 region: CSVAGETQYF. The CDR3 coding sequence is TGCAGCGTTGCCGGCGAGACCCAGTACTTC.

The table lists this clonotype with a few counts. The chain combines TRBV7-9 with TRBJ2-1; 10 bases are shared with TRBD1. Trimming at V came to 2 bases and at J to 7 bases, leaving 17 bases not matched to a gene. The germline V gene has CDR1 SEHNR and CDR2 FQNEAQ (reference sequence). The CDR3 is 19 amino acids. CDR3 nucleotides: TGTGCCAGCAGCTTACAACCTGAACTCCGGGACAGGGGTCCAAATGAGCAGTTCTTC. Its protein is CASSLQPELRDRGPNEQFF.

The chain couples TRBV7-9 to TRBJ2-3, with D perhaps TRBD1 (5 bases). V was trimmed by 3 bases and J by 4 bases, leaving 20 bases between them. This CDR3 spans 17 amino acids. Looked up from germline, CDR1 is SEHNR and CDR2 is FQNEAQ (reference sequence). DNA of the CDR3: TGTGCCAGCAGCTTCCCAGGGCTGGAAAGTGGCCCAGATACGCAGTATTTT. Translation gives CASSFPGLESGPDTQYF.

This clonotype was seen many times. The V gene is TRBV20-1, the J gene TRBJ2-3; D is perhaps TRBD2 (7 bases). This CDR3 region has 15 residues. Germline-derived CDR1 and CDR2 are DFQATT and SNEGSKA (reference sequence). V dropped 0 bases and J dropped 10 bases, with 20 bases sitting between them. CDR3 coding DNA: TGCAGTGCTAGAGAGGTCCGGGGGGCCCTTATTTCGCAGTATTTT. As protein: CSAREVRGALISQYF.

V gene TRBV4-1 combines with J gene TRBJ2-7; no firm D call. CDR3 length: 13 residues. Per germline, CDR1 MGHRA and CDR2 YSYEKL. The ends were cut back, 4 bases at V and 3 bases at J, with 10 bases in the middle. The CDR3 protein is CASSRDGIYEQYF. CDR3 nucleotide sequence: TGCGCCAGCAGCCGCGATGGTATCTACGAGCAGTACTTC.